Presented here are 5 T cell receptor beta chains from one specimen sequenced in a study of beta chain features in type 1 diabetes. Notes on the study in general: Type 1 diabetes patients showed a moderate but significant shortening of TCRB CDR3s in all four CD4+ subsets.

These receptors have no identified antigens. TCRB transcripts that were expressed got sequenced, as all of the isolated RNA had been reverse transcribed. The assay was immunoSEQ multiplex PCR, and TCRdb's table has in-frame clones only and misses some. This table holds 140,000 or so clones, about an eighth found once. Sequenced: central memory CD4+ T cells from blood. The receptors were gathered from a man younger than 35 with type 1 diabetes.

This clone was found many times. This chain uses TRBV29-1 with TRBJ2-3; 9 bases map to TRBD1. Per germline, CDR1 SQVTM and CDR2 ANQGSEA. Trimming cost V 5 bases and J 7 bases; bases outside gene matches: 13. This CDR3 comprises 15 residues. CDR3 region: CSVTGGTGTPNTQYF. In DNA, the CDR3 is TGCAGCGTTACGGGCGGGACAGGGACGCCGAATACGCAGTATTTT.

This clone was detected a few times. The gene calls are TRBV4-1 and TRBJ1-1; TRBD1 aligns across 10 bases. Losses at the gene ends were 2 bases for V and 6 bases for J; bases not matched to a gene: 3. CDR3 length: 14 residues. CDR1 and CDR2 from the germline V gene are MGHRA and YSYEKL. CDR3 amino acids: CASSQSGTGAEAFF. The CDR3 DNA reads TGCGCCAGCAGCCAATCCGGGACAGGGGCTGAAGCTTTCTTT.

The CDR3 is CATSRDPSWTGVGYTF. The CDR3 DNA is TGTGCCACCAGCAGAGACCCCTCATGGACAGGGGTTGGCTACACCTTC. The chain has TRBV15 and TRBJ1-2, with TRBD1 identical over 9 bases. The CDR3 length is 16 residues. CDR1 and CDR2 from the germline V gene are LNHNV and YYDKDF (reference sequence). Trimming cost V 0 bases and J 7 bases; bases outside gene matches: 9.

The J gene is TRBJ1-5, the V gene TRBV15; a weak D match, TRBD1 (5 bases). The germline V and J ends were trimmed by 0 bases and 7 bases, with 10 bases remaining between them. From germline, CDR1 is LNHNV and CDR2 YYDKDF (reference sequence). There are 14 residues in the CDR3. The CDR3 region has the DNA TGTGCCACCAGCAGAGACAGGGATTTCCAGCCCCAGCATTTT. This translates into CATSRDRDFQPQHF.

V gene TRBV10-3 combines with J gene TRBJ2-1, with D possibly being TRBD2 (7 bases). Trimming left V 8 bases short and J 5 bases short, with 13 bases between. The CDR3 is 13 amino acids. Germline V gene sequence: CDR1 ENHRY, CDR2 SYGVKD. The CDR3 loop reads CAIGKGGHNEQFF. The CDR3 DNA reads TGTGCCATCGGGAAGGGGGGGCACAATGAGCAGTTCTTC.